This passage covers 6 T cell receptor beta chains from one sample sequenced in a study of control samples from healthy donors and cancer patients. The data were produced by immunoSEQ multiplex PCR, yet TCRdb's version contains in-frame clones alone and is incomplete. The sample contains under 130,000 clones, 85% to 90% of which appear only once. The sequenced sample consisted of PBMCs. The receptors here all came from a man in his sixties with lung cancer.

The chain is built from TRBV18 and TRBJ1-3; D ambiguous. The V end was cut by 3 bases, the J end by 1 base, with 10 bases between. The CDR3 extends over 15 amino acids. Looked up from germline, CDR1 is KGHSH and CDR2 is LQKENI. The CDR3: CASSPSDGSGNTIYF. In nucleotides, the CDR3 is TGTGCCAGCTCACCGTCGGACGGATCTGGAAACACCATATATTTT. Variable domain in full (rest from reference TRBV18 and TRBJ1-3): NAGVMQNPRHLVRRRGQEARLRCSPMKGHSHVYWYRQLPEEGLKFMVYLQKENIIDESGMPKERFSAEFPKEGPSILRIQQVVRGDSAAYFCASSPSDGSGNTIYFGEGSWLTVV.

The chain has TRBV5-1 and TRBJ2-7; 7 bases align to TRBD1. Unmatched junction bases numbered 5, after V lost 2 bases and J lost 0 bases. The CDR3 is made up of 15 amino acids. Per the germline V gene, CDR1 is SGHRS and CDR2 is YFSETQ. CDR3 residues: CASSFDRADSYEQYF. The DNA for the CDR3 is TGCGCCAGCAGCTTCGACAGGGCGGACTCCTACGAGCAGTACTTC.

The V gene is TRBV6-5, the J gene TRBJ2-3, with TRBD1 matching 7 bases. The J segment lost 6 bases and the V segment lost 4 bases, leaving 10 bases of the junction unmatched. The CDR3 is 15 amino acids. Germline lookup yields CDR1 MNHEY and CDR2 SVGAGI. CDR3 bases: TGTGCCAGCAGTTCCCCGGGACAGTTAATCGATACGCAGTATTTT. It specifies CASSSPGQLIDTQYF.

For the CDR3, the DNA is TGTGCCACCAGCAGAGATATTACTGGCACAGATACGCAGTATTTT. As protein: CATSRDITGTDTQYF. The chain combines TRBV15 with TRBJ2-3; D ambiguous. Trimming took 0 bases from V and 1 from J, leaving 8 bases between them. Germline assignment: CDR1 LNHNV and CDR2 YYDKDF (reference sequence). The CDR3 is 15 amino acids.

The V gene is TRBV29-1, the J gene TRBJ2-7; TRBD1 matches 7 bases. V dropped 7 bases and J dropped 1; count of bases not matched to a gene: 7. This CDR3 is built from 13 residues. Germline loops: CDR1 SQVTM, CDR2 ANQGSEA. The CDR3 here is CSASGTASYEQYF. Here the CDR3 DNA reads TGCAGCGCATCCGGGACAGCTTCCTACGAGCAGTACTTC.

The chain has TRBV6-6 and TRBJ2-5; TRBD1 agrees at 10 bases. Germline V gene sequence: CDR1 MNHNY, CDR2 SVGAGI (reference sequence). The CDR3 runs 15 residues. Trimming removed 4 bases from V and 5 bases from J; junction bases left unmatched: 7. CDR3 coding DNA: TGTGCCAGCAGTTCTCCGGGACAGGGGTGGGAGACCCAGTACTTC. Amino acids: CASSSPGQGWETQYF.